A selection of T cell receptor beta chains follows, all from one sample in a study of patients and donors after allogeneic stem cell transplantation. TCRdb redid the calling of the RT-PCR reads with MiXCR, one entry per CDR3 protein. The sample records 37,000 or so distinct CDR3 sequences, 30% to 40% being singletons. Sample: blood, either unsorted or a sorted T cell fraction (not recorded which). Receptors originate from a human donor who was either an allogeneic HSCT recipient or a stem cell or donor lymphocyte infusion donor (not recorded which). It is not recorded whose cells these are; they may come from a transplant donor. CDR3s include the opening cysteine and the closing phenylalanine or tryptophan. Some rows mark clone size as missing; the rest say once, few, many or name a class of expanded clone.

V: TRBV15; size: -; J: TRBJ2-5; CDR3: CATSRAWTGGETQYF
V: TRBV5-1; size: -; J: TRBJ1-2; CDR3: CASSLEGQGPNYGYTF
V: TRBV24-1; size: -; J: TRBJ2-3; CDR3: CATSGGEFADTQYF
V: TRBV4-3; size: -; J: TRBJ2-7; CDR3: CASSRNPGTGYEQYF
V: TRBV12-3/TRBV12-4; size: few; J: TRBJ1-4; CDR3: CASSLRRGTGEKLFF
V: TRBV12-3/TRBV12-4; size: few; J: TRBJ2-3; CDR3: CASSLMTDTQYF
V: TRBV27; size: -; J: TRBJ1-5; CDR3: CASSTANQPQHF
V: TRBV12-3/TRBV12-4; size: -; J: TRBJ2-7; CDR3: CASSLGENLEQYF
V: TRBV28; size: many; J: TRBJ1-1; CDR3: CASKRGTVMNTEAFF
V: TRBV11-3; size: -; J: TRBJ2-1; CDR3: CASSTSGGSYNEQFF
V: TRBV25-1; size: -; J: TRBJ1-5; CDR3: CASSDSGLPNQPQHF
V: TRBV12-3/TRBV12-4; size: -; J: TRBJ2-3; CDR3: CASSLLAGHTDTQYF
V: TRBV20-1; size: -; J: TRBJ1-1; CDR3: CSARGGQGGEAFF
V: TRBV7-2; size: few; J: TRBJ1-2; CDR3: CASSFRQGARGYTF
V: TRBV12-3/TRBV12-4; size: -; J: TRBJ2-7; CDR3: CASSLESGVQYF
V: TRBV4-1; size: -; J: TRBJ2-5; CDR3: CASSQGPGRETQYF
V: TRBV6-6; size: -; J: TRBJ2-3; CDR3: CASSYGAGEVDTQYF
V: TRBV11-2; size: -; J: TRBJ2-2; CDR3: CASSLSPSGSLGLFF
V: TRBV6-2/TRBV6-3; size: -; J: TRBJ2-7; CDR3: CASSQQETGQYF
V: TRBV29-1; size: many; J: TRBJ1-1; CDR3: CSVEDAGRVEAFF
V: TRBV6-6; size: -; J: TRBJ2-4; CDR3: CASSYGPPGFIAKNIQYF
V: TRBV28; size: -; J: TRBJ1-5; CDR3: CASSSGQGWGNQPQHF
V: TRBV6-1; size: -; J: TRBJ2-7; CDR3: CASTSDSRSASSYEQYF
V: TRBV7-9; size: few; J: TRBJ2-1; CDR3: CASSPKTRTQDNEQFF
V: TRBV5-1; size: few; J: TRBJ1-2; CDR3: CASSPRDSGYGYTF
V: TRBV10-3; size: -; J: TRBJ1-2; CDR3: CAISGLLIGRNYGYTF
V: TRBV12-3/TRBV12-4; size: -; J: TRBJ2-1; CDR3: CASSFLAGGNEQFF
V: TRBV7-7; size: -; J: TRBJ2-2; CDR3: CASSLRGTGELFF
V: TRBV28; size: -; J: TRBJ1-3; CDR3: CASCSVRNTIYF
V: TRBV6-2/TRBV6-3; size: -; J: TRBJ1-5; CDR3: CASSYRWGKSGNQPQHF
V: TRBV29-1; size: few; J: TRBJ1-1; CDR3: CSVSGQPGTEAFF
V: TRBV5-4; size: -; J: TRBJ2-3; CDR3: CASSPERAFTDTQYF
V: TRBV12-3/TRBV12-4; size: -; J: TRBJ2-7; CDR3: CASSFVLANEQYF
V: TRBV24-1; size: many; J: TRBJ1-5; CDR3: CATSDGQGFQPQHF
V: TRBV19; size: -; J: TRBJ1-3; CDR3: CASGLSGGGNTIYF
V: TRBV3-1; size: many; J: TRBJ1-5; CDR3: CASSHSNQPQHF
V: TRBV11-2; size: -; J: TRBJ2-2; CDR3: CASSLGQTTGELFF
V: TRBV7-2; size: few; J: TRBJ1-6; CDR3: CASSLAGTSVNSPLHF
V: TRBV29-1; size: -; J: TRBJ2-7; CDR3: CSVERLAGYEQYF
V: TRBV6-4; size: -; J: TRBJ1-1; CDR3: CASSADRYTEAFF
V: TRBV10-3; size: few; J: TRBJ1-1; CDR3: CATRGWSTEAFF
V: TRBV25-1; size: -; J: TRBJ2-7; CDR3: CASSSYTGTGAYEQYF
V: TRBV4-2; size: -; J: TRBJ1-2; CDR3: CASRGTGSRDGYTF
V: TRBV29-1; size: -; J: TRBJ1-2; CDR3: CSAEGGGYGYTF
V: TRBV10-3; size: many; J: TRBJ1-5; CDR3: CAIMGGLSQPQHF
V: TRBV12-3/TRBV12-4; size: few; J: TRBJ2-7; CDR3: CASSLKGDEQYF
V: TRBV7-2; size: few; J: TRBJ1-4; CDR3: CASSLWGPTAEKLFF
V: TRBV15; size: few; J: TRBJ2-4; CDR3: CATSVGSKNIQYF
V: TRBV12-3/TRBV12-4; size: few; J: TRBJ1-2; CDR3: CASSLGTEYGYTF
V: TRBV6-5; size: many; J: TRBJ2-3; CDR3: CASTASGGDTQYF
V: TRBV20-1; size: -; J: TRBJ2-3; CDR3: CSASAGGWGTDTQYF
V: TRBV10-3; size: few; J: TRBJ1-5; CDR3: CAISESADLGSNQPQHF
V: TRBV4-2; size: -; J: TRBJ1-5; CDR3: CASSQEGGSQPQHF
V: TRBV29-1; size: many; J: TRBJ1-1; CDR3: CSVKGNTEAFF
V: TRBV7-2; size: many; J: TRBJ1-4; CDR3: CASSFSRDEKLFF
V: TRBV27; size: -; J: TRBJ2-1; CDR3: CATLRLAGGNNEQFF
V: TRBV20-1; size: few; J: TRBJ2-1; CDR3: CSAFLVPGEQFF
V: TRBV28; size: -; J: TRBJ2-1; CDR3: CASTPGGGLFNEQFF
V: TRBV4-3; size: -; J: TRBJ1-4; CDR3: CASRQGNGLGKLFF
V: TRBV20-1; size: few; J: TRBJ1-3; CDR3: CSATGQGIRSGNTIYF